This TCR beta chain derives from a study of T cell repertoires in cytomegalovirus infection. On the study more broadly: CMV infection plus the matching HLA type was flagged by public TCR beta signatures. Study results and caveats: There were carriers of CMV plus the relevant HLA, and cumulative public TCR beta family frequency identified them. In two of eight donors, the top clonotype was HLA-C-restricted CMV-specific.

The sample holds a few counts of this clonotype. Its antigen is not identified. With V trimmed by 5 bases and J by 3 bases, 5 bases remained unmatched. The CDR3 contains 14 residues. CDR1 and CDR2 from the germline V gene are LNHNV and YYDKDF (reference sequence). TCRdb reanalysed the reads using MiXCR and keeps one entry per CDR3 protein. The table includes approximately 300,000 distinct CDR3 sequences, roughly 28% detected once. This TCR came from a human donor in good health (CMV status not recorded). Some clones in this sample may be carry-over from other donors' samples. The chain combines TRBV15 with TRBJ2-3, with 7 positions matching TRBD1. This material consisted of cultured PBMCs, taken from culture after CMV antigen stimulation. The CDR3 spells CATSARQGTDTQYF. CDR3 bases: TGTGCCACCAGCGCGCGACAGGGAACAGATACGCAGTATTTT.